The entry below gives a single T cell receptor (beta chain) sequence along with its context. The source of the sample is a study of cytomegalovirus exposure and HLA in healthy donors. J lost 0 bases, V lost 6 bases, and 7 bases had no gene match. The CDR3 consists of 18 residues. CDR1 MGHRA and CDR2 YSYEKL come from the germline V gene. Primers: 60 Vbeta forward and 13 Jbeta reverse. Assay used: immunoSEQ multiplex PCR; TCRdb lists only in-frame clones, some missing. The sample holds about 98,000 clones, about 81% seen once. V gene TRBV4-1 combines with J gene TRBJ2-2, with 13 bases fitting TRBD2. The receptor comes from a man in his forties in good health and CMV-seronegative. Specimen: PBMCs. CDR3 sequence (DNA): TGCGCCAGCAGAGCGGGACTAGCGGGGACCGCGAACACCGGGGAGCTGTTTTTT. It encodes CASRAGLAGTANTGELFF.